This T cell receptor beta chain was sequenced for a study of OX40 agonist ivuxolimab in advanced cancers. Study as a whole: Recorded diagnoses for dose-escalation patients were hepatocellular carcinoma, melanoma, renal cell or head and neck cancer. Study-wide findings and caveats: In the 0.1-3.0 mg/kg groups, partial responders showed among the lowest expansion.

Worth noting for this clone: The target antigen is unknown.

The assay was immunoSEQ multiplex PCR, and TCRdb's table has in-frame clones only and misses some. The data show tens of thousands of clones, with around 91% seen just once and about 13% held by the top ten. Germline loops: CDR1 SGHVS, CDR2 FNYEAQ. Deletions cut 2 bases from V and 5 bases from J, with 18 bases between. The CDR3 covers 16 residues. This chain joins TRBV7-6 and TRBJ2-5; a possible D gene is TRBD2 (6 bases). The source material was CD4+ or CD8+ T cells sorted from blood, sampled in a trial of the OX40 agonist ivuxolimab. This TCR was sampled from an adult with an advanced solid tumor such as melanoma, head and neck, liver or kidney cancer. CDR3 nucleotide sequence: TGTGCCAGCAGCTTATGGGTCAGGGAGGCTTTCGAGACCCAGTACTTC. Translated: CASSLWVREAFETQYF.